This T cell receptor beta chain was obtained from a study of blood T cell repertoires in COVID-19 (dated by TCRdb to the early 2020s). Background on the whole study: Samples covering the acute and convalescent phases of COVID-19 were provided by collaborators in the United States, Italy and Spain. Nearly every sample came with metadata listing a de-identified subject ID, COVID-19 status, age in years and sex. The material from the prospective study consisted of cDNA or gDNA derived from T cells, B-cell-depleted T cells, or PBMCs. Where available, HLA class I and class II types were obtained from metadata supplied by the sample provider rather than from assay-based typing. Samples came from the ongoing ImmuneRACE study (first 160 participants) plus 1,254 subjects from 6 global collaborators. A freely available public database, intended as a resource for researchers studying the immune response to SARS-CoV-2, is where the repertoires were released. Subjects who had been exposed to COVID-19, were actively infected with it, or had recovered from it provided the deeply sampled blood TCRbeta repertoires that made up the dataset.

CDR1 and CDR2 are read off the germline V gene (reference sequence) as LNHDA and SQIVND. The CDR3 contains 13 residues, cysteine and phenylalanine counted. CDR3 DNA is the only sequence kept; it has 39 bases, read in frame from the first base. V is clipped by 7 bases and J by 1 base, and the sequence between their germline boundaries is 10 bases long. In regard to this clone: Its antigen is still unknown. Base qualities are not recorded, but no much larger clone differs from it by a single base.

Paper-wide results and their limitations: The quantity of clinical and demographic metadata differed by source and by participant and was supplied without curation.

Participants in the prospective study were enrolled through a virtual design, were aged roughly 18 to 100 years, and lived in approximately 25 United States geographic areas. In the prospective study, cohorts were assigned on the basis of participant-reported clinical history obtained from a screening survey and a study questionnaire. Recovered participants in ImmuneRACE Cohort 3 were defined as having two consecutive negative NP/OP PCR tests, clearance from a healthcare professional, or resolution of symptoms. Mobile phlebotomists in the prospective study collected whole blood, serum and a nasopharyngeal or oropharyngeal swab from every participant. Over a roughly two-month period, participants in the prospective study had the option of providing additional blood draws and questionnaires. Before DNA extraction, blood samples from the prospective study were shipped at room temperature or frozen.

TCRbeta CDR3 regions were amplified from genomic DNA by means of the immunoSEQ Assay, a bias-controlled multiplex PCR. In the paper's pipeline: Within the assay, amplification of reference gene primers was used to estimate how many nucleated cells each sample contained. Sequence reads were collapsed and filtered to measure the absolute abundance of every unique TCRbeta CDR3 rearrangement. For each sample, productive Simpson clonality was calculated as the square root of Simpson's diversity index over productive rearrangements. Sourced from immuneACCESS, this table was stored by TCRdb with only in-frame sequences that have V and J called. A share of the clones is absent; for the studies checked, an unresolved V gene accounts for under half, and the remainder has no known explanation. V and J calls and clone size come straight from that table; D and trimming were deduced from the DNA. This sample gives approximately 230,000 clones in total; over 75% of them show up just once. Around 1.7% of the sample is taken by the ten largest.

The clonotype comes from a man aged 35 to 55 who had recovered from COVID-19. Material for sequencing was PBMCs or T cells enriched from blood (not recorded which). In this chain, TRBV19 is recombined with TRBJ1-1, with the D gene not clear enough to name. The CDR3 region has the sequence CASKLKRNTEAFF. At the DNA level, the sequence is TGTGCCAGTAAATTGAAGAGGAACACTGAAGCTTTCTTT.